Listed below are T cell receptor beta chains from one sample, sequenced in a study of T cell responses to AZD1222 COVID-19 vaccine. Data came from immunoSEQ multiplex PCR; TCRdb stores just in-frame clones and leaves some out. In the table there are 80,000 or so clones, 65% to 80% of which are singletons. The specimen comprised peripheral blood, sampled 28 days after the second dose of the MenACWY control vaccine. Receptors originate from an adult who received the MenACWY meningococcal vaccine as a control. The CDR3 runs from the conserved cysteine through the conserved F or W. A D gene is named only where the DNA matches it firmly. The size entry is marked missing in some rows and otherwise reads once, few, many or a size class.

TRBJ2-2 . TRBV28 . CATPDLNTGELFF TGTGCCACTCCGGACTTAAACACCGGGGAGCTGTTTTTT
TRBJ1-5 few TRBV6-5 . CASMTGLGQPQHF TGTGCCAGCATGACAGGTTTGGGACAGCCCCAGCATTTT
TRBJ2-5 many TRBV7-9 . CASSLVGQDLQETQYF TGTGCCAGCAGCTTAGTTGGCCAGGACCTGCAAGAGACCCAGTACTTC
TRBJ1-3 . TRBV6-2/TRBV6-3 . CASSYQRSGNTIYF TGTGCCAGCAGTTATCAGCGCTCTGGAAACACCATATATTTT
TRBJ2-2 once TRBV7-8 . CASSLGANTGELFF TGTGCCAGCAGCTTAGGGGCGAACACCGGGGAGCTGTTTTTT
TRBJ1-3 . TRBV6-5 . CASGDGTSGNTIYF TGTGCCAGCGGGGACGGGACCTCTGGAAACACCATATATTTT
TRBJ2-7 . TRBV11-2 TRBD2 CASSSLAGGPEQYF TGTGCCAGCAGCTCTCTAGCGGGAGGCCCAGAGCAGTACTTC
TRBJ2-7 few TRBV7-7 . CASSRDFLSSYEQYF TGTGCTAGCAGCCGAGACTTTCTGAGCTCCTACGAGCAGTACTTC
TRBJ1-6 . TRBV5-1 . CASSLAAKEASPLHF TGCGCCAGCAGCTTGGCCGCAAAGGAGGCTTCACCCCTCCACTTT
TRBJ2-7 once TRBV29-1 . CSVTNSYEQYF TGCAGCGTTACAAACAGCTACGAGCAGTACTTC
TRBJ2-1 . TRBV5-4 TRBD1 CASSLLGTGSNEQFF TGTGCCAGCAGCTTGTTAGGGACAGGGAGTAATGAGCAGTTCTTC
TRBJ1-4 . TRBV6-4 . CASSASPGLPTNEKLFF TGTGCCAGCAGTGCGTCCCCAGGGCTACCAACTAATGAAAAACTGTTTTTT
TRBJ1-2 . TRBV6-2/TRBV6-3 . CASSPGAPGPHGYTF TGTGCCAGCAGCCCAGGGGCGCCCGGGCCGCATGGCTACACCTTC
TRBJ2-1 . TRBV5-6 TRBD1 CASSLGQGENEQFF TGTGCCAGCAGCTTGGGACAGGGCGAAAATGAGCAGTTCTTC
TRBJ2-2 . TRBV27 . CASSLLGFANTGELFF TGTGCCAGCAGTTTACTCGGTTTCGCGAACACCGGGGAGCTGTTTTTT
TRBJ2-7 . TRBV5-1 TRBD1 CASSTAGTGVEQYF TGCGCCAGCAGCACGGCCGGGACAGGGGTCGAGCAGTACTTC
TRBJ2-3 . TRBV2 TRBD2 CASSPLAGGTDTQYF TGTGCCAGCAGTCCCCTAGCGGGAGGGACAGATACGCAGTATTTT
TRBJ2-1 . TRBV5-1 . CASSLELGTQFF TGCGCCAGCAGCTTGGAGTTGGGAACGCAGTTCTTC
TRBJ2-4 once TRBV20-1 . CSATLLNIQYF TGCAGTGCGACCCTGCTAAACATTCAGTACTTC
TRBJ2-7 . TRBV19 TRBD1 CASRGTGYSYEQYF TGTGCCAGTAGAGGGACAGGATACTCCTACGAGCAGTACTTC
TRBJ2-7 . TRBV20-1 TRBD1 CSASPGTGGPYEQYF TGCAGTGCTAGTCCCGGGACAGGGGGCCCCTACGAGCAGTACTTC
TRBJ1-6 once TRBV6-5 TRBD1 CASSNRGGNSPLHF TGTGCCAGCAGCAACAGGGGAGGGAATTCACCCCTCCACTTT
TRBJ2-1 . TRBV10-1 . CASLKNKEKYNEQFF TGCGCCAGCCTCAAAAACAAGGAAAAGTACAATGAGCAGTTCTTC
TRBJ2-7 . TRBV2 . CASSDTFYEQYF TGTGCCAGCAGTGACACCTTTTACGAGCAGTACTTC
TRBJ2-3 . TRBV7-9 TRBD1 CASSLALGQVTDTQYF TGTGCCAGCAGCTTAGCGCTGGGACAGGTGACAGATACGCAGTATTTT
TRBJ1-4 . TRBV30 . CAWSVRGRFLEKLFF TGTGCCTGGAGTGTACGGGGGAGGTTTTTGGAAAAACTGTTTTTT
TRBJ2-3 . TRBV5-4 TRBD2 CASSLGGGSGSVDTQYF TGTGCCAGCAGCTTGGGGGGGGGTAGCGGGAGCGTGGATACGCAGTATTTT
TRBJ2-5 . TRBV7-9 . CASSLSREFPQETQYF TGTGCCAGCAGCTTATCTCGGGAGTTCCCCCAAGAGACCCAGTACTTC
TRBJ1-3 few TRBV7-2 . CASSLEVFGGNTIYF TGTGCCAGCAGCCTAGAGGTCTTCGGAGGAAACACCATATATTTT
TRBJ2-1 . TRBV20-1 TRBD2 CSASRSGVFYNEQFF TGCAGTGCTAGTCGTAGCGGGGTCTTTTACAATGAGCAGTTCTTC
TRBJ2-7 . TRBV30 . CAWSDAAYEQYF TGTGCCTGGAGTGATGCAGCCTACGAGCAGTACTTC